This TCR beta chain originates from a study of T-cell memory formation after mild COVID-19 (dated by TCRdb to 2020 to 2022). Background for the entire study: TCR sequence clusters from the two donors were found to be largely donor specific. Longitudinal TCRalpha and TCRbeta repertoire sequencing tracked T-cell clones expanding and contracting after mild COVID-19 in a couple of donors. Two young, previously healthy adult volunteers, one female and one male, were included in the cohort.

Ficoll-Paque density gradient centrifugation was the method used to isolate PBMCs. Results and caveats for the whole study, not just this receptor: Clones contracting from day 15 to 85 had balanced CD4/CD8 phenotypes, while a second wave expanding from day 15 to 37 was biased towards CD4+. SARS-CoV-2 specificity was not confirmed for the second-wave clones peaking on day 37. The study included only a couple of mild cases, and larger cohorts that include severe cases with pre-infection samples were judged to be necessary. Contracting CD4+ clones appeared mostly in the CM and EM memory subsets, whereas CD8+ clones were enriched in EMRA. Some responding clones were detected in pre-infection memory, suggesting pre-existing cross-reactive memory T cells joined the SARS-CoV-2 response.

Sequencer: Illumina NovaSeq 6000. TCRalpha and TCRbeta cDNA libraries were constructed by 5'RACE with constant-segment primers, with sample barcodes and unique molecular identifiers being introduced. Trizol reagent was used to extract RNA from every sample. The libraries were amplified in two PCR steps, and the second step added a second sample barcode and Illumina TruSeq adapters. Libraries were sequenced on an Illumina NovaSeq with 2 x 150 bp paired-end reads. In the paper's pipeline: With migec v1.2.7, reads were demultiplexed and then collapsed into UMI-guided consensus sequences. Using mixcr v2.1.11, the UMI consensuses were aligned to TRA and TRB V and J templates and assembled into clonotypes. A clonotype was counted as expanded or contracted only when both edgeR and NoisET called the clonotype significant, with the noise models trained on biological replicates. edgeR calls used a false discovery rate-adjusted p below 0.01 and a log2 fold-change threshold of 1. As an exploratory analysis of dynamics, max-normalized trajectories of the 1000 most abundant clonotypes were examined by PCA with hierarchical clustering. Separately sequenced CD4+ and CD8+ repertoires were used to assign a CD4 or CD8 phenotype to each responding clone. TCRdb trimmed public reads at Q25 via fastp, called clones via MiXCR and kept in-frame beta chains. Entries are consolidated by CDR3 protein sequence, retaining the most common genes and DNA. TCRdb, not the original authors, processed these V and J calls. The sample records some 600,000 distinct CDR3 sequences, around 15% of which are singletons. The ten largest clones add up to less than 10% of the sample.

This clonotype has just a few counts. The clone's antigen remains unknown. No per-base quality is available; no much larger clone lies one base away. This TCR was sampled from an adult woman who had mild COVID-19 (a few samples of this study predate the infection). The sample titles of this study are shuffled in the database, so cell type and time point are left out; the donor was told from shared clones. Sequencing was done on a sample of PBMCs or a T cell subset sorted from them (not recorded which).

Here is the DNA: TGTGCCAGCAGCCCGGCAGGGGGCACTAGCACAGATACGCAGTATTTT. Its protein product is CASSPAGGTSTDTQYF. The V and J genes are TRBV9 and TRBJ2-3; TRBD1 fits 8 bases in the junction. The cysteine opens and the phenylalanine closes a CDR3 of 16 amino acids. Only the CDR3 part of the read is kept: 48 bases, read in frame from the first base. The germline V gene provides CDR1 SGDLS and CDR2 YYNGEE. At the junction V is shortened by 4 bases and J by 0 bases; bases outside the gene matches: 7.